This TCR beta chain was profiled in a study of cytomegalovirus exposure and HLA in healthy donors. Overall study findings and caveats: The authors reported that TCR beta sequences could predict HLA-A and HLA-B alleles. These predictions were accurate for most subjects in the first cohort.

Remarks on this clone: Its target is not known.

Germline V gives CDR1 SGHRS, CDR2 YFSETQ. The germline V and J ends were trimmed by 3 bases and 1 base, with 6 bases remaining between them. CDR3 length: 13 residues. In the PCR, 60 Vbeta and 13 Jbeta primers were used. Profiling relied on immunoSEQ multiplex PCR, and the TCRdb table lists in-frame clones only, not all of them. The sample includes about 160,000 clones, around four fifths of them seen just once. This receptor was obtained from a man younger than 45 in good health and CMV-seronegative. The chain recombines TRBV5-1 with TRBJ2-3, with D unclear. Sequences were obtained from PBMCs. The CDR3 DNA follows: TGCGCCAGCAGCTCCGTCGGCACAGATACGCAGTATTTT. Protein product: CASSSVGTDTQYF. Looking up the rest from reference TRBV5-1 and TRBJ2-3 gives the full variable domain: KAGVTQTPRYLIKTRGQQVTLSCSPISGHRSVSWYQQTPGQGLQFLFEYFSETQRNKGNFPGRFSGRQFSNSRSEMNVSTLELGDSALYLCASSSVGTDTQYFGPGTRLTVL.